The next 9 T cell receptor beta chains were all read from a single sample in a study of response to subunit inactivated influenza vaccine. TCRdb called the RT-PCR reads again in MiXCR, with one record for every CDR3 protein. The sample comprises fewer than 600,000 distinct CDR3 sequences, less than 7.5% of which are singletons, and around 12% rests with the top ten. The sample was PBMCs from blood, taken roughly 24 months after vaccination. These receptors all stem from a man in his fifties or sixties who received an inactivated influenza vaccine.

This clonotype was picked up many times. This sequence joins TRBV6-5 and TRBJ2-7; TRBD2 might be the D (6 bases). Per the germline V gene, CDR1 is MNHEY and CDR2 is SVGAGI. Trimming removed 4 bases from V and 2 bases from J, with 21 bases in between. This CDR3 is 17 amino acids long. The CDR3 protein is CASSSVGMAGTAYEQYF. The CDR3 bases are TGTGCCAGCAGTTCCGTAGGAATGGCGGGAACCGCCTACGAGCAGTACTTC.

This clonotype was detected a few times. This rearrangement joins TRBV6-5 to TRBJ2-2; D not certain. Germline lookup yields CDR1 MNHEY and CDR2 SVGAGI. The V and J ends lost 6 bases and 4 bases respectively, with 9 bases between them. The CDR3 runs 13 residues. The CDR3 DNA follows: TGTGCCAGCAGGTTAGATTCCACCGGGGAGCTGTTTTTT. It codes for CASRLDSTGELFF.

The V gene is TRBV11-2, the J gene TRBJ2-5; 8 bases are shared with TRBD1. Germline loops: CDR1 SGHAT, CDR2 FQNNGV. Trimming took 5 bases from V and 5 from J; bases not matched to a gene: 10. CDR3 length equals 15 residues. This CDR3 reads CASSPGQGPRETQYF. CDR3 nucleotide sequence: TGTGCCAGCAGCCCTGGACAGGGCCCGAGGGAGACCCAGTACTTC.

The chain is built from TRBV4-2 and TRBJ1-5; TRBD1 agrees at 8 bases. CDR1 is LGHNA and CDR2 is YNFKEQ in the germline V gene. The CDR3 length is 17 residues. V lost 1 base, J lost 1 base, and 6 bases stayed unmatched. The CDR3 is CASSQGAGGLSNQPQHF. The CDR3 bases are TGTGCCAGCAGCCAAGGGGCAGGGGGCCTGAGCAATCAGCCCCAGCATTTT.

The rearrangement uses TRBV18 and TRBJ1-2; 8 bases line up with TRBD1. The ends lost 4 bases at V and 2 bases at J; junction bases unmatched: 6. The CDR3 runs 15 residues. Germline V CDR1 and CDR2: KGHSH, LQKENI. In nucleotides, the CDR3 is TGTGCCAGCTCACTCGGACAGGGAATGAACTATGGCTACACCTTC. This codes for CASSLGQGMNYGYTF.

The gene calls are TRBV24-1 and TRBJ2-1; D gene unclear. The CDR3 runs to 15 residues. V shed 5 bases and J shed 5 bases, with 15 bases lying between them. Per the germline V gene, CDR1 is KGHDR and CDR2 is SFDVKD. Written as DNA, the CDR3 is TGTGCCACCAGTGCCTTGGACGGTGGCCACAATGAGCAGTTCTTC. This sequence encodes CATSALDGGHNEQFF.

This clonotype was recorded many times. J is TRBJ2-4 and V is TRBV18; weak D call: TRBD2 (6 bases). V was trimmed by 3 bases and J by 3 bases, leaving 9 bases between them. The CDR3 covers 14 residues. Germline loops: CDR1 KGHSH, CDR2 LQKENI. This CDR3 reads CASSPGGVKNIQYF. The DNA for the CDR3 is TGTGCCAGCTCACCGGGCGGGGTCAAAAACATTCAGTACTTC.

This chain links TRBV12-3 or TRBV12-4 with TRBJ2-7; D is possibly TRBD1 (5 bases). V was pared by 6 bases and J by 2 bases, with 14 bases between. This CDR3 region has 14 residues. CDR3 protein: CASSPTEGAYEQYF. Written as DNA, the CDR3 is TGTGCCAGCAGCCCGACAGAAGGGGCCTACGAGCAGTACTTC.

This clonotype was counted only a few times. This chain uses TRBV7-2 with TRBJ2-2; no clear D. The V and J ends lost 5 bases and 2 bases respectively, with 15 bases between them. Germline CDR1 and CDR2: SGHTA and FQGNSA. The CDR3 has 16 amino acids. CDR3 region: CASSPRVARNTGELFF. The CDR3 coding sequence is TGTGCCAGCAGCCCTAGGGTAGCTAGAAACACCGGGGAGCTGTTTTTT.